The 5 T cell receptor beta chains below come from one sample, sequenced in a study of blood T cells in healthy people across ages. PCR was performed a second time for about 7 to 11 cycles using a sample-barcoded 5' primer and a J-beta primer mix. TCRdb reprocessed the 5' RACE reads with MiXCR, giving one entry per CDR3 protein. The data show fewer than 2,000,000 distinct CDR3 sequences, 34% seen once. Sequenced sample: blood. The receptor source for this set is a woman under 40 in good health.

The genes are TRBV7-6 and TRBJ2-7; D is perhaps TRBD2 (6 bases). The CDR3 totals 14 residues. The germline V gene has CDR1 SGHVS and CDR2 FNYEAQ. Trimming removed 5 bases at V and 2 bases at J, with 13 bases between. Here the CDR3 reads CASSISTRAYEQYF. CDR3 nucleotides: TGTGCCAGCAGCATATCGACTAGGGCCTACGAGCAGTACTTC.

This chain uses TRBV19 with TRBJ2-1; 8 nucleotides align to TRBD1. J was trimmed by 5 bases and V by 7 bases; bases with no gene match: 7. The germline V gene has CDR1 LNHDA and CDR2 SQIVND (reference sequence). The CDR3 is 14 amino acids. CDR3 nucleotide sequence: TGTGCCAGTATAAGCGACAGGGGCCACAATGAGCAGTTCTTC. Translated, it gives CASISDRGHNEQFF.

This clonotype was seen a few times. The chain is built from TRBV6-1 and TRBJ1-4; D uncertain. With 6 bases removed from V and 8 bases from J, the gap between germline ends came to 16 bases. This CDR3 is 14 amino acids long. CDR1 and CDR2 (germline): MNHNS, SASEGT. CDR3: CASSAPALREKLFF. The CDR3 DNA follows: TGTGCCAGCAGCGCGCCCGCGCTCCGCGAAAAACTGTTTTTT.

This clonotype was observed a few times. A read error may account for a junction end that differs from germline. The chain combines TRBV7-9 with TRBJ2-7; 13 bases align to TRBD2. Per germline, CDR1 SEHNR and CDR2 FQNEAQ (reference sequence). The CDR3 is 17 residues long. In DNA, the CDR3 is TGTGCCAGCAGCGTAGCTCCGGGACTAGCGGGGTGGGAGACTCAGTACTTC. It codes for CASSVAPGLAGWETQYF.

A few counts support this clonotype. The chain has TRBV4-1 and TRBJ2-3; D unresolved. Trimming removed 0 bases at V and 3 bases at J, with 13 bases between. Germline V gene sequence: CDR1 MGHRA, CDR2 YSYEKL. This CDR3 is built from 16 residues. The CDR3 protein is CASSQEGTTRTDTQYF. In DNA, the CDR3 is TGCGCCAGCAGCCAAGAAGGTACGACCCGTACAGATACGCAGTATTTT.